Following are 7 T cell receptor beta chains from one sample sequenced in a study of T cell responses to AZD1222 COVID-19 vaccine. Clones were sequenced by immunoSEQ multiplex PCR, and TCRdb holds only the in-frame ones, with some missing. The top ten clones hold roughly a tenth of a sample with approximately 84,000 clones, roughly 88% of them seen once. Sequenced material: peripheral blood, taken 28 days after the second AZD1222 dose. All receptors derive from an adult who received the AZD1222 COVID-19 vaccine.

This clone ranks as large. V gene TRBV10-3 combines with J gene TRBJ1-1; no definite D call. Looked up from germline, CDR1 is ENHRY and CDR2 is SYGVKD. With 0 bases removed from V and 2 bases from J, the gap between germline ends came to 7 bases. This CDR3 has 14 residues. CDR3 loop: CAISESVDNTEAFF. In DNA, the CDR3 is TGTGCCATCAGTGAGTCGGTAGACAACACTGAAGCTTTCTTT.

The CDR3 sequence is CASSYWDSDYEQYF. The CDR3 DNA reads as TGTGCCAGCAGTTACTGGGACAGCGACTACGAGCAGTACTTC. The V call is TRBV3-1 (or the pseudogene TRBV3-2), the J call TRBJ2-7; 7 bases are a match to TRBD1. The CDR3 totals 14 residues. Trimming took 6 bases from V and 3 from J; bases not matched to a gene: 8. CDR1 LGHDT and CDR2 YNNKEL come from the germline V gene (reference sequence).

V gene TRBV5-1 combines with J gene TRBJ2-7, with D uncertain. V was trimmed by 3 bases and J by 2 bases, leaving 12 bases between them. CDR3 length: 14 residues. Germline V lookup: CDR1 SGHRS, CDR2 YFSETQ. The CDR3 loop reads CASSSIHLPYEQYF. CDR3 nucleotide sequence: TGCGCCAGCAGCTCGATACATCTACCCTACGAGCAGTACTTC.

The chain couples TRBV3-1 (or the pseudogene TRBV3-2) to TRBJ2-1; D gene ambiguous. This CDR3 has 15 amino acids. CDR1 and CDR2 (germline): LGHDT, YNNKEL (reference sequence). Trimming took off 1 base at V and 5 bases at J, with 12 bases between the two ends. The CDR3 DNA follows: TGTGCCAGCAGCCAAGTGAGTGGGGAACACAATGAGCAGTTCTTC. Protein sequence: CASSQVSGEHNEQFF.

The J gene is TRBJ1-2, the V gene TRBV7-2; 7 bases match TRBD1. The CDR3 is made up of 16 amino acids. Per germline, CDR1 SGHTA and CDR2 FQGNSA. V was clipped by 5 bases and J by 3 bases; unmatched bases: 12. Here the CDR3 reads CASSPGSRGIYYGYTF. The CDR3 DNA reads as TGTGCCAGCAGCCCCGGAAGCAGGGGGATTTACTATGGCTACACCTTC.

The rearrangement uses TRBV19 and TRBJ1-1, with a tentative D call TRBD1 (5 bases). The V and J ends lost 9 bases and 5 bases respectively, with 13 bases between them. CDR1 and CDR2 (germline): LNHDA, SQIVND (reference sequence). CDR3 length: 12 residues. The CDR3 spells CASLRGWTEAFF. CDR3 coding DNA: TGTGCCAGCCTGCGGGGGTGGACTGAAGCTTTCTTT.

The V gene is TRBV27, the J gene TRBJ2-1, with D perhaps matching TRBD2 (7 bases). Germline values: CDR1 MNHEY, CDR2 SMNVEV (reference sequence). The CDR3 is 12 amino acids. V gave up 6 bases and J gave up 8 bases, with 11 bases separating them. CDR3 amino acids: CASRGGVDEQFF. The CDR3 DNA sequence: TGTGCCAGCAGAGGGGGGGTTGATGAGCAGTTCTTC.